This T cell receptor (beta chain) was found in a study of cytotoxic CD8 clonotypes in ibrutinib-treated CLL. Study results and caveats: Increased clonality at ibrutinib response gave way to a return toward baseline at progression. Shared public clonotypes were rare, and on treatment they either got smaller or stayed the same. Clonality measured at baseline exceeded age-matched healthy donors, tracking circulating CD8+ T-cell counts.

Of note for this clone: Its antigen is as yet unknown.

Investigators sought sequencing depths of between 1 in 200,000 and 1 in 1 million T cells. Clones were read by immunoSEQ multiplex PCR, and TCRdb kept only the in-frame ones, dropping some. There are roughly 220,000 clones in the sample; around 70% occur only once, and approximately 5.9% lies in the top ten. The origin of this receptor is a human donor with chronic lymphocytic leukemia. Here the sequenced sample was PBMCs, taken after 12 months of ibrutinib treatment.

CDR3 in amino acids: CASSFLGPGEKLFF. CDR3 in DNA: TGTGCCAGCAGCTTCTTGGGACCCGGGGAAAAACTGTTTTTT. V gene TRBV7-9 combines with J gene TRBJ1-4; a weak D match, TRBD1 (5 bases). This CDR3 region has 14 residues. Trimming took off 3 bases at V and 8 bases at J, with 13 bases between the two ends. Germline assignment: CDR1 SEHNR and CDR2 FQNEAQ (reference sequence).